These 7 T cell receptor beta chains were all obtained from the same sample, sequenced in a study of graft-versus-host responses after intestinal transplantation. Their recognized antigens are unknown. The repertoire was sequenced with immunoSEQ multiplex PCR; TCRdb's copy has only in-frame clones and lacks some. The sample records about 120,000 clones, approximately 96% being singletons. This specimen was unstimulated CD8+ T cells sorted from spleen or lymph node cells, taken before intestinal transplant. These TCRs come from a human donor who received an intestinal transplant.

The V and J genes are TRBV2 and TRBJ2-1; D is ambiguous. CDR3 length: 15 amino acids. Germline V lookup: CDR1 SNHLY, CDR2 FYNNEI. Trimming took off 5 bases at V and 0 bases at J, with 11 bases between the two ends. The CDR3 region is CASSRAKVSYNEQFF. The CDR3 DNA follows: TGTGCCAGCAGTAGGGCGAAAGTCTCCTACAATGAGCAGTTCTTC.

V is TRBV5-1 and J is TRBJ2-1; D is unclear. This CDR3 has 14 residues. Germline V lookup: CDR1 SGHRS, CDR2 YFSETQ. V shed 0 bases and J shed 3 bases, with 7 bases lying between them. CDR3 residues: CASSLGSGYNEQFF. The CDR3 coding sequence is TGCGCCAGCAGCTTGGGGTCAGGCTACAATGAGCAGTTCTTC.

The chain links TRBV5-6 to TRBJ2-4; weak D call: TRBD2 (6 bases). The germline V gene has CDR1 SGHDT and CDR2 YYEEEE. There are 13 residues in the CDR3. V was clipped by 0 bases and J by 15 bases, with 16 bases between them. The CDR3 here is CASSLAYGTVPYF. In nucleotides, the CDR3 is TGTGCCAGCAGCTTGGCCTACGGGACTGTGCCGTACTTC.

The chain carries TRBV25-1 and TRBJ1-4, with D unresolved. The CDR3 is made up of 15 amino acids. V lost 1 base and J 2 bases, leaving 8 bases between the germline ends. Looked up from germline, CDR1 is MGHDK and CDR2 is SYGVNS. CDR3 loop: CASSESGSTNEKLFF. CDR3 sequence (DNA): TGTGCCAGCAGTGAATCTGGCAGCACTAATGAAAAACTGTTTTTT.

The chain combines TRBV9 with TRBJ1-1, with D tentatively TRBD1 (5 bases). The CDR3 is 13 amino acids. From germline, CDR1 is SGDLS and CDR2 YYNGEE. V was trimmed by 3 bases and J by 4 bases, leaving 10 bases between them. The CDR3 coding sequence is TGTGCCAGCAGCGCTACGGGGGGCACTGAAGCTTTCTTT. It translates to CASSATGGTEAFF. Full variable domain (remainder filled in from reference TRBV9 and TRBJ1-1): DSGVTQTPKHLITATGQRVTLRCSPRSGDLSVYWYQQSLDQGLQFLIQYYNGEERAKGNILERFSAQQFPDLHSELNLSSLELGDSALYFCASSATGGTEAFFGQGTRLTVV.

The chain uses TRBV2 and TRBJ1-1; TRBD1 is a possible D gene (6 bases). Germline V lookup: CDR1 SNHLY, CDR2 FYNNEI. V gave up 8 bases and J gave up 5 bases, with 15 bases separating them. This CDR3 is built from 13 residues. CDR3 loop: CASRVGRGTEAFF. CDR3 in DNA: TGTGCCAGCCGGGTCGGCAGGGGAACTGAAGCTTTCTTT.

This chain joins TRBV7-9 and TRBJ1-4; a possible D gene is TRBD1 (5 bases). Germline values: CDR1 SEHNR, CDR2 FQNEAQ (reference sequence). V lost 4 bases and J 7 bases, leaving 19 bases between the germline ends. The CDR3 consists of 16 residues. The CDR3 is CASSYPSGRWGEKLFF. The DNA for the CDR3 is TGTGCCAGCAGCTACCCCTCAGGGAGATGGGGTGAAAAACTGTTTTTT.